The rows below give T cell receptor beta chains drawn from one sample of a study of robustness of blood B and T cell sequencing. TCRdb independently ran MiXCR on the PCR reads; one entry per CDR3 protein. The sample has about 3,900 distinct CDR3 sequences; 50% are singletons. Sequencing was carried out using peripheral blood. The receptors were sampled from a human donor in good health. Both conserved end residues are part of each CDR3. The D gene is left open where the match is weak. Clone size is given for some rows only: seen once, a few or many times, or a class if the clone is expanded.

d_call	v_call	j_call	clone_size	cdr3_aa	cdr3_nt
TRBD2	TRBV5-1	TRBJ2-1	NA	CASSLGGLAGVYNEQFF	TGCGCCAGCAGCTTGGGGGGACTAGCGGGGGTCTACAATGAGCAGTTCTTC
NA	TRBV12-3/TRBV12-4	TRBJ1-2	NA	CASSQTHSAPGGYTF	TGTGCCAGCAGCCAAACCCACAGTGCACCGGGTGGCTACACCTTC
TRBD2	TRBV12-3/TRBV12-4	TRBJ2-3	few	CASSRTSGGSADTQYF	TGTGCCAGCAGCCGAACTAGCGGGGGATCCGCAGATACGCAGTATTTT
NA	TRBV15	TRBJ1-5	few	CATSSTLNQPQHF	TGTGCCACCAGCAGCACACTTAATCAGCCCCAGCATTTT
NA	TRBV29-1	TRBJ1-5	NA	CSPTKKPQHF	TGCAGCCCCACTAAGAAGCCCCAGCATTTT
NA	TRBV7-6	TRBJ2-7	few	CASSIVVGQEQYF	TGTGCCAGCAGCATCGTTGTGGGACAAGAGCAGTACTTC
TRBD2	TRBV5-6	TRBJ2-3	few	CASSYRFSTSGGYTDTQYF	TGTGCCAGCAGCTACCGATTCAGTACTAGCGGGGGGTACACAGATACGCAGTATTTT
TRBD2	TRBV9	TRBJ2-3	once	CASSVESSGGPAYF	TGTGCCAGCAGCGTGGAGTCTAGCGGGGGCCCGGCGTATTTT
NA	TRBV10-1	TRBJ1-1	few	CASSGQSNEAFF	TGCGCCAGCAGTGGACAAAGCAATGAAGCTTTCTTT
TRBD2	TRBV5-1	TRBJ2-3	NA	CASRDLSGASTDTQYF	TGCGCCAGCAGAGATCTTAGCGGGGCCAGCACAGATACGCAGTATTTT
NA	TRBV6-2/TRBV6-3	TRBJ2-7	NA	CASSYSTSSYEQYF	TGTGCCAGCAGTTACTCTACGAGCTCCTACGAGCAGTACTTC
NA	TRBV7-9	TRBJ1-2	NA	CASSLGGYRADGYTF	TGTGCCAGCAGCTTAGGCGGCTACAGGGCCGATGGCTACACCTTC